This TCR beta chain was observed in a study of blood T cell repertoires in COVID-19. Across the whole study: Spain, Italy and the United States supplied samples that represented acute and convalescent COVID-19. PBMCs, B-cell-depleted T cells, or T cells were the source of the cDNA or gDNA that made up the material.

Germline CDR1 and CDR2: SNHLY and FYNNEI. The V segment lost 3 bases and the J segment 7 bases; nucleotides outside the gene matches: 0. The CDR3 has 12 residues. In the study's own analysis: Estimation of nucleated cell counts relied on the amplification of reference gene primers. Profiling relied on immunoSEQ multiplex PCR, and the TCRdb table lists in-frame clones only, not all of them. V and J calls and clone size are given by that table; D and trimming were obtained from the DNA. The sample shows roughly 230,000 clones, around 90% of them seen only once. Followed longitudinally, the Seattle patients had been enrolled during active infection. In the case of this clone: The same CDR3 also results from other DNA sequences found in this sample.

The V call is TRBV2, the J call TRBJ2-7, with 10 bases that match TRBD1. The clonotype was recovered from a young man with COVID-19, enrolled during active disease. Sequenced sample: peripheral blood. The CDR3, as DNA: TGTGCCAGCAGTGAGGACAGGGGGGAGCAGTACTTC. It encodes CASSEDRGEQYF. Supplemented by reference TRBV2 and TRBJ2-7, the full variable domain reads EPEVTQTPSHQVTQMGQEVILRCVPISNHLYFYWYRQILGQKVEFLVSFYNNEISEKSEIFDDQFSVERPDGSNFTLKIRSTKLEDSAMYFCASSEDRGEQYFGPGTRLTVT.